This T cell receptor (beta chain) stems from a study of blood T cells in healthy people across ages. Study outcomes and limitations: Across the age range, TCR beta diversity per million T cells fell in a roughly linear way.

Details on this clonotype: Its antigen is unknown.

The CDR3 loop spans 14 amino acids. Germline V lookup: CDR1 SNHLY, CDR2 FYNNEI. V was pared by 4 bases and J by 0 bases, with 9 bases between. A second PCR, run for about 6 to 11 cycles, used a sample-barcoded 5' primer plus a J-beta primer mix. Each TCR beta cDNA got a 12-nucleotide random molecular identifier. Each CDR3 protein is one row after TCRdb ran MiXCR on the 5' RACE reads. The sample has more than 550,000 distinct CDR3 sequences; over 20% are singletons. Material: blood. The origin of this receptor is a man aged 65-85 years in good health. J is TRBJ1-1 and V is TRBV2; D is possibly TRBD1 (5 bases). CDR3 in DNA: TGTGCCAGCAGTGTCCAGGGAATGAACACTGAAGCTTTCTTT. It yields the protein CASSVQGMNTEAFF.